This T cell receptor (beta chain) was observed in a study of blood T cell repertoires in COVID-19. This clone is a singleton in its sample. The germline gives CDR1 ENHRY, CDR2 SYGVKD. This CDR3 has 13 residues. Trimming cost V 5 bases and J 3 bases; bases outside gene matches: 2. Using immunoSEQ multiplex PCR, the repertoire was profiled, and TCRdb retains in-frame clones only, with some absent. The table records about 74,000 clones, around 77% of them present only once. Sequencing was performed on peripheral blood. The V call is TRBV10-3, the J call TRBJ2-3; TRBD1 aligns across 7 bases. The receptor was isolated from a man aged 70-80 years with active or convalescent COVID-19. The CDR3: CAISRTGTDTQYF. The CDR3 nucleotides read TGTGCCATCAGTAGGACAGGAACAGATACGCAGTATTTT.